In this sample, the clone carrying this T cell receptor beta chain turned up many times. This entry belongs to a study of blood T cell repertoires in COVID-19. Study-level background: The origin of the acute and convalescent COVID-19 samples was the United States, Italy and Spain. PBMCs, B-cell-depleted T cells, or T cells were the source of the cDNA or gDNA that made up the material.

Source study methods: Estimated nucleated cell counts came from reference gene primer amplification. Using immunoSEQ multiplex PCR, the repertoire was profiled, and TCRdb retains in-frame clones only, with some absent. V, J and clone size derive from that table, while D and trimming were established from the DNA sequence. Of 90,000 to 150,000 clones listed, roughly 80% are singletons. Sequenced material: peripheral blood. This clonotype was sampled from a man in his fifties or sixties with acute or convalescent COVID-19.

Here the CDR3 reads CATGQDNSPLHF. The DNA for the CDR3 is TGTGCCACGGGACAGGATAATTCACCCCTCCACTTT. The chain uses TRBV7-9 and TRBJ1-6; 8 positions match TRBD1. The CDR3 is made up of 12 amino acids. Per the germline V gene, CDR1 is SEHNR and CDR2 is FQNEAQ (reference sequence). The V gene end was trimmed by 10 bases and the J gene end by 5 bases; junction bases not matched to a gene: 1. The full variable domain, rest sourced from reference TRBV7-9 and TRBJ1-6, is DTGVSQNPRHKITKRGQNVTFRCDPISEHNRLYWYRQTLGQGPEFLTYFQNEAQLEKSRLLSDRFSAERPKGSFSTLEIQRTEQGDSAMYLCATGQDNSPLHFGNGTRLTVT.